This T cell receptor (beta chain) was recorded in a study of blood T cell repertoires in COVID-19. On the study more broadly: T cells, B-cell-depleted T cells, or PBMCs supplied cDNA or gDNA.

The table came from immunoSEQ multiplex PCR; TCRdb's copy has only in-frame clones and leaves some out. The sample lists 300,000 to 400,000 clones; approximately 90% were seen once. This clone was counted between two and nine times. Per germline, CDR1 MRHNA and CDR2 SNTAGT. CDR3 length: 15 residues. Trimming cost V 4 bases and J 2 bases; bases outside gene matches: 6. Clinical histories supplied by participants themselves formed the basis of cohort assignment. Either two negative PCRs, clearance, or symptom resolution qualified Cohort 3 donors as recovered. The chain links TRBV6-4 to TRBJ2-7, with 9 positions matching TRBD2. The TCR was taken from a woman aged 18-35 years who had recovered from COVID-19. Material for sequencing was PBMCs or T cells enriched from blood (not recorded which). CDR3 in amino acids: CASSVASGGTYEQYF. The CDR3 DNA reads TGTGCCAGCAGTGTGGCGAGCGGGGGGACCTACGAGCAGTACTTC.